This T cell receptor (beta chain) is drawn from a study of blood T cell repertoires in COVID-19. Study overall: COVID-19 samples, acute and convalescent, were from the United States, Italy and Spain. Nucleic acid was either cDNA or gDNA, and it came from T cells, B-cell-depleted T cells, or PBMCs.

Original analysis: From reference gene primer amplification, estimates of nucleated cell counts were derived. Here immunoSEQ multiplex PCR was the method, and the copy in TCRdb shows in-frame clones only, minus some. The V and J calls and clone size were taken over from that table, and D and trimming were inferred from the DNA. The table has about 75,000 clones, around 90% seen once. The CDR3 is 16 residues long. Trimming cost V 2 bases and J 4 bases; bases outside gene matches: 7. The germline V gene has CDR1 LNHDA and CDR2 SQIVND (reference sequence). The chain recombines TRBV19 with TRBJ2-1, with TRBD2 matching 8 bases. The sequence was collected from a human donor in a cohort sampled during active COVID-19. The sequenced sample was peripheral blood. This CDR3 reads CASSIPGGPPYNEQFF. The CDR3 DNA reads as TGTGCCAGTAGTATACCGGGGGGGCCCCCTTACAATGAGCAGTTCTTC. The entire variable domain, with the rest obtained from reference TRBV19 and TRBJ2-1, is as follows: DGGITQSPKYLFRKEGQNVTLSCEQNLNHDAMYWYRQDPGQGLRLIYYSQIVNDFQKGDIAEGYSVSREKKESFPLTVTSAQKNPTAFYLCASSIPGGPPYNEQFFGPGTRLTVL.